The 20 T cell receptor beta chains below were found in one sample sequenced in a study of T cells in Graves' hyperthyroidism and ophthalmopathy. RNA transcripts yielded amplified TCR beta CDR3 regions. HTBI primers were employed in a first-round RT-PCR of the TCR CDR3. One entry per CDR3 protein, called by TCRdb with MiXCR from the multiplex PCR reads. The profile shows about 360,000 distinct CDR3 sequences, about 13% of them singletons. Sequenced sample: blood. The receptor source for this set is a woman under 30 with Graves' hyperthyroidism.

This clonotype was recorded at least ten times. The V gene is TRBV3-1, the J gene TRBJ2-7; 9 bases match TRBD2. Germline lookup yields CDR1 LGHDT and CDR2 YNNKEL (reference sequence). CDR3 length: 16 amino acids. The J segment lost 4 bases and the V segment lost 0 bases, leaving 7 bases of the junction unmatched. The DNA for the CDR3 is TGTGCCAGCAGCCAAGATCGGCTAGCGGGGCGATACGAGCAGTACTTC. Its protein is CASSQDRLAGRYEQYF.

The sample holds many counts of this clonotype. The rearrangement joins TRBV6-1 to TRBJ2-5, with TRBD2 matching 8 bases. The V gene's germline CDR1 is MNHNS and CDR2 SASEGT. The CDR3 runs to 15 residues. The ends lost 7 bases at V and 1 base at J; junction bases unmatched: 8. In DNA, the CDR3 is TGTGCCAGCACCTACGGCGCGGGAGGCCAAGAGACCCAGTACTTC. Translation gives CASTYGAGGQETQYF.

The rearrangement uses TRBV4-1 and TRBJ2-7, with 10 bases that match TRBD1. The J segment lost 4 bases and the V segment lost 4 bases, leaving 4 bases of the junction unmatched. Germline CDR1 reads MGHRA; CDR2 reads YSYEKL. CDR3 length: 14 amino acids. CDR3: CASSREGQGYEQYF. The CDR3 nucleotides are TGCGCCAGCAGCCGAGAGGGACAGGGGTACGAGCAGTACTTC.

The chain carries TRBV5-1 and TRBJ1-1; unclear D gene. Per germline, CDR1 SGHRS and CDR2 YFSETQ. This CDR3 spans 15 amino acids. V lost 1 base and J 11 bases, leaving 21 bases between the germline ends. CDR3 bases: TGCGCCAGCAGCTTGCCCCCAGAGGGCCCACGAGGGGCTTTCTTT. Translation: CASSLPPEGPRGAFF.

This rearrangement joins TRBV7-9 to TRBJ2-3, with TRBD1 matching over 7 bases. V lost 4 bases, J lost 4 bases, and 5 bases stayed unmatched. The CDR3 contains 14 residues. Germline V gene lookup returns CDR1 SEHNR and CDR2 FQNEAQ (reference sequence). CDR3 nucleotide sequence: TGTGCCAGCAGCTCTCGTGGACAGGCAGATACGCAGTATTTT. Translating gives CASSSRGQADTQYF.

DNA for the CDR3: TGTGCCAGCTCGGGAGGTGCAGCTTTCTTT. Protein: CASSGGAAFF. This sequence joins TRBV12-3 or TRBV12-4 and TRBJ1-1; D not resolved. V lost 8 bases and J 10 bases, leaving 11 bases between the germline ends. This CDR3 region has 10 residues.

The J gene is TRBJ2-1, the V gene TRBV5-1; no clear D gene. The CDR3 sequence is 16 residues long. CDR1 and CDR2 (germline): SGHRS, YFSETQ. V was trimmed by 0 bases and J by 4 bases, leaving 14 bases between them. The DNA of the CDR3 is TGCGCCAGCAGCTTGGGTACTGGAACCCGGTACAATGAGCAGTTCTTC. Translated: CASSLGTGTRYNEQFF. Filled out from reference TRBV5-1 and TRBJ2-1, the complete variable domain reads KAGVTQTPRYLIKTRGQQVTLSCSPISGHRSVSWYQQTPGQGLQFLFEYFSETQRNKGNFPGRFSGRQFSNSRSEMNVSTLELGDSALYLCASSLGTGTRYNEQFFGPGTRLTVL.

Ten or more counts support this clonotype. This rearrangement joins TRBV5-1 to TRBJ2-5; D is undetermined. Per germline, CDR1 SGHRS and CDR2 YFSETQ. There are 11 residues in the CDR3. Trimming removed 7 bases at V and 2 bases at J, with 6 bases between. The CDR3 sequence: CASAVQETQYF. DNA for the CDR3: TGCGCCAGCGCCGTGCAAGAGACCCAGTACTTC.

This clonotype was detected a few times. The chain joins TRBV3-1 to TRBJ2-2, with D possibly being TRBD2 (6 bases). V was pared by 5 bases and J by 7 bases, with 26 bases between. CDR3 length equals 18 residues. Per the germline V gene, CDR1 is LGHDT and CDR2 is YNNKEL (reference sequence). This chain's CDR3 is CASSSSLRDGLTGGELFF. The CDR3 DNA follows: TGTGCCAGCAGCAGCAGCTTGAGGGACGGACTAACCGGCGGGGAGCTGTTTTTT. Full variable domain (outside the CDR3, taken from reference TRBV3-1 and TRBJ2-2): DTAVSQTPKYLVTQMGNDKSIKCEQNLGHDTMYWYKQDSKKFLKIMFSYNNKELIINETVPNRFSPKSPDKAHLNLHINSLELGDSAVYFCASSSSLRDGLTGGELFFGEGSRLTVL.

This clonotype was detected many times. This chain links TRBV28 with TRBJ1-5; 7 bases map to TRBD1. The V gene's germline CDR1 is MDHEN and CDR2 SYDVKM. The CDR3 extends over 17 amino acids. V dropped 7 bases and J dropped 7; count of bases not matched to a gene: 19. The DNA for the CDR3 is TGTGCCAGCACCTTGACAGGGTCTGGTGGCAATAAGCAGCCCCAGCATTTT. This gives the protein CASTLTGSGGNKQPQHF.

The chain uses TRBV19 and TRBJ1-2, with D unresolved. Per germline, CDR1 LNHDA and CDR2 SQIVND (reference sequence). V was cut by 6 bases and J by 6 bases, with 11 bases left in between. The CDR3 loop spans 12 amino acids. Here the CDR3 reads CASRSLDHGYTF. The DNA for the CDR3 is TGTGCCAGTAGATCACTTGATCATGGCTACACCTTC.

This clonotype was counted many times. The chain recombines TRBV2 with TRBJ2-1; 8 bases align to TRBD1. Germline V CDR1 and CDR2: SNHLY, FYNNEI. V dropped 6 bases and J dropped 0; count of bases not matched to a gene: 4. The CDR3 consists of 15 residues. In DNA form, the CDR3 reads TGTGCCAGCAGCCAGGGGGCTAGCTCCTACAATGAGCAGTTCTTC. Its protein is CASSQGASSYNEQFF.

On this clonotype itself: Just one base apart from a much larger clone, this may be a read error. This chain uses TRBV20-1 with TRBJ2-4; tentatively, D is TRBD2 (6 bases). This CDR3 comprises 13 residues. V dropped 3 bases and J dropped 4 bases, with 10 bases sitting between them. The V gene's germline CDR1 is DFQATT and CDR2 SNEGSKA (reference sequence). Here the CDR3 DNA reads TGCAGTGCTAGTGGGGGGACGAAAAACATTCAGTACTTC. This gives the protein CSASGGTKNIQYF.

This clonotype occurred many times. V and J are TRBV30 and TRBJ1-4; D gene unclear. The CDR3 runs to 15 residues. The germline CDR1 and CDR2 sequences are GTSNPN and SVGIG (reference sequence). The germline V and J ends were trimmed by 0 bases and 0 bases, with 8 bases remaining between them. This chain's CDR3 is CAWSVLAATNEKLFF. DNA for the CDR3: TGTGCCTGGAGTGTCCTAGCGGCAACTAATGAAAAACTGTTTTTT.

In its sample, this clonotype was seen many times. Here the CDR3 DNA reads TGTGCCAGTAGTAACAGGCGGACCTACAATGAGCAGTTCTTC. Translating it yields CASSNRRTYNEQFF. The chain couples TRBV19 to TRBJ2-1, with D possibly being TRBD1 (5 bases). Trimming cost V 4 bases and J 2 bases, with 9 bases left between them. This CDR3 region has 14 residues. In germline, CDR1 is LNHDA, CDR2 SQIVND (reference sequence).

This clonotype was found many times. This chain links TRBV20-1 with TRBJ2-5, with 11 bases lining up with TRBD2. This CDR3 is 15 amino acids long. The germline V gene has CDR1 DFQATT and CDR2 SNEGSKA (reference sequence). V was clipped by 6 bases and J by 10 bases; unmatched bases: 16. The CDR3 reads CSATLAGGILGVQYF. Here the CDR3 DNA reads TGCAGTGCCACCTTAGCGGGGGGGATCCTAGGGGTCCAGTACTTC.

Ten or more counts support this clonotype. J is TRBJ1-1 and V is TRBV12-3 or TRBV12-4, with D tentatively TRBD1 (6 bases). Trimming took 6 bases from V and 5 from J, leaving 10 bases between them. The CDR3 length is 12 residues. The CDR3 reads CASSLGQTEAFF. For the CDR3, the DNA is TGTGCCAGCAGCCTAGGACAGACTGAAGCTTTCTTT.

V usage is TRBV20-1 and J usage is TRBJ2-2, with 8 bases matching TRBD1. The CDR3 covers 14 residues. CDR1 is DFQATT, CDR2 SNEGSKA, per germline (reference sequence). The V and J ends lost 6 bases and 4 bases, in that order; junction bases with no gene match: 7. Written as DNA, the CDR3 is TGCAGTGCCCCAGACAGGGGAATCACCGGGGAGCTGTTTTTT. Its translation: CSAPDRGITGELFF.

This clonotype was detected ten times or more. The J gene is TRBJ1-1, the V gene TRBV2; D not certain. Trimming shortened V by 5 bases and J by 13 bases, and 20 bases separated the two germline ends. Germline V lookup: CDR1 SNHLY, CDR2 FYNNEI. This CDR3 is 13 amino acids long. The CDR3 DNA reads as TGTGCCAGCAGTTCGGGTCGACGGGTAGAGGGTTTCTTT. Protein: CASSSGRRVEGFF.

The chain carries TRBV7-3 and TRBJ2-3; D is unclear. The CDR3 consists of 15 residues. CDR1 is SGHTA, CDR2 FQGTGA, per germline. V was cut by 2 bases and J by 5 bases, with 14 bases left in between. CDR3 loop: CASSLGRLNIDTQYF. The CDR3 DNA reads TGTGCCAGCAGCTTAGGCAGGCTTAACATAGATACGCAGTATTTT.